Listed here are 19 T cell receptor beta chains from one sample, sequenced in a study of CD4+ T cells in melanoma. Measured with immunoSEQ multiplex PCR; TCRdb has only the in-frame clones, and not every one. The data show under 10,000 clones, about 73% seen once. Material: cells from a culture (not recorded whether cultured in vitro). These receptors were taken from a human donor with melanoma.

The V gene is TRBV6-2 or TRBV6-3, the J gene TRBJ2-1; D remains unclear. The CDR3 runs 16 residues. Between the trimmed V and J ends, which lost 0 bases and 5 bases, there was a span of 14 bases. The germline gives CDR1 MNHEY, CDR2 SVGEGT. The CDR3 bases are TGTGCCAGCAGTTACTCGGTATCCGGGCGAGACAATGAGCAGTTCTTC. Translation: CASSYSVSGRDNEQFF.

This CDR3 is CASSQGLEGTQYF. The CDR3 DNA follows: TGTGCCAGCAGCCAGGGACTAGAAGGTACGCAGTATTTT. The chain couples TRBV3-1 (or the pseudogene TRBV3-2) to TRBJ2-3, with 8 positions matching TRBD2. Trimming cost V 3 bases and J 8 bases; bases outside gene matches: 4. This CDR3 spans 13 amino acids. The germline V gene has CDR1 LGHDT and CDR2 YNNKEL (reference sequence).

This clone occurred a few times. In the same sample, other DNA sequences code for this CDR3. V is TRBV27 and J is TRBJ2-2; D not resolved. From germline, CDR1 is MNHEY and CDR2 SMNVEV (reference sequence). V was trimmed by 1 base and J by 1 base, leaving 1 base between them. This CDR3 is built from 13 residues. DNA for the CDR3: TGTGCCAGCAGTTTATTGAACACCGGGGAGCTGTTTTTT. Translated, it gives CASSLLNTGELFF.

This CDR3 reads CASSPRSLANTGELFF. The CDR3 DNA is TGTGCCAGCTCACCACGTTCTTTGGCTAACACCGGGGAGCTGTTTTTT. This sequence joins TRBV18 and TRBJ2-2; no clear D. Germline-derived CDR1 and CDR2 are KGHSH and LQKENI. CDR3 size: 16 residues. Trimming cost V 1 base and J 2 bases, with 11 bases left between them.

The chain carries TRBV5-5 and TRBJ2-7, with a tentative D call TRBD2 (6 bases). Germline CDR1 SGHKS, CDR2 YYEKEE (reference sequence). V lost 3 bases, J lost 7 bases, and 26 bases lay in between. The CDR3 totals 17 residues. CDR3 coding DNA: TGTGCCAGCAGCTCCACCCCCTTTGCGGGGAAAGGGGTAGAGCAGTACTTC. Translated: CASSSTPFAGKGVEQYF.

This clone was seen only once. The chain couples TRBV9 to TRBJ2-1; D not resolved. Deletions cut 0 bases from V and 5 bases from J, with 9 bases between. CDR1 and CDR2 from the germline V gene are SGDLS and YYNGEE. This CDR3 spans 14 amino acids. The CDR3 reads CASSVGVSHNEQFF. In DNA form, the CDR3 reads TGTGCCAGCAGCGTAGGGGTTAGCCACAATGAGCAGTTCTTC.

The chain links TRBV5-8 to TRBJ1-1; maybe TRBD1 (6 bases). Germline CDR1 is SGHTS and CDR2 is YDEGEE. The V and J ends lost 3 bases and 0 bases respectively, with 18 bases between them. The CDR3 is 17 amino acids. The CDR3 DNA reads TGTGCCAGCAGCTACCCTAGGGGGTTTGGATTGAACACTGAAGCTTTCTTT. It yields the protein CASSYPRGFGLNTEAFF.

This rearrangement joins TRBV19 to TRBJ2-7; 10 bases are a match to TRBD1. The CDR3 covers 15 residues. V shed 1 base, J shed 6 bases, and the junction held 6 bases outside the gene matches. The germline V gene encodes CDR1 LNHDA and CDR2 SQIVND (reference sequence). DNA of the CDR3: TGTGCCAGTAGTATAGTCGGGACAGGGGAACGCGAGCAGTACTTC. This sequence encodes CASSIVGTGEREQYF.

This rearrangement joins TRBV6-5 to TRBJ2-1; D uncertain. Germline V gives CDR1 MNHEY, CDR2 SVGAGI. The CDR3 totals 13 residues. The germline V and J ends were trimmed by 8 bases and 3 bases, with 11 bases remaining between them. DNA for the CDR3: TGTGCCAGCGCGCGCGGATACTACAATGAGCAGTTCTTC. It specifies CASARGYYNEQFF.

The J gene is TRBJ2-3, the V gene TRBV5-6, with TRBD1 matching 7 bases. With 0 bases clipped from V and 0 bases from J, the junction kept 4 bases outside the gene matches. In germline, CDR1 is SGHDT, CDR2 YYEEEE. This CDR3 has 16 residues. The CDR3 is CASSLGGGWSTDTQYF. The CDR3 region has the DNA TGTGCCAGCAGCTTGGGAGGGGGCTGGAGCACAGATACGCAGTATTTT. Together with reference TRBV5-6 and TRBJ2-3, the CDR3 gives the full variable domain: DAGVTQSPTHLIKTRGQQVTLRCSPKSGHDTVSWYQQALGQGPQFIFQYYEEEERQRGNFPDRFSGHQFPNYSSELNVNALLLGDSALYLCASSLGGGWSTDTQYFGPGTRLTVL.

The chain couples TRBV27 to TRBJ2-7; tentative D call: TRBD1 (8 bases). With 5 bases removed from V and 2 bases from J, the gap between germline ends came to 16 bases. Germline values: CDR1 MNHEY, CDR2 SMNVEV (reference sequence). This CDR3 is 15 amino acids long. As DNA, the CDR3 is TGTGCCAGCAGTCCAAACAGGGGGGGGACCTACGAGCAGTACTTC. Translation: CASSPNRGGTYEQYF.

This clone was seen a handful of times. The genes are TRBV7-9 and TRBJ1-1; a weak D match, TRBD1 (5 bases). The CDR3 has 15 amino acids. Germline lookup yields CDR1 SEHNR and CDR2 FQNEAQ (reference sequence). The ends were cut back, 4 bases at V and 0 bases at J, with 12 bases in the middle. The CDR3 protein is CASSWPGGVNTEAFF. The CDR3 bases are TGTGCCAGCAGCTGGCCCGGGGGGGTGAACACTGAAGCTTTCTTT.

The chain joins TRBV19 to TRBJ2-7, with D tentatively TRBD2 (6 bases). The CDR3 covers 15 residues. The V gene's germline CDR1 is LNHDA and CDR2 SQIVND (reference sequence). V was shortened by 5 bases and J by 1 base, with 15 bases between the two germline ends. CDR3 in amino acids: CASSLVGGGSYEQYF. The CDR3, as DNA: TGTGCCAGTAGTTTGGTGGGGGGAGGATCCTACGAGCAGTACTTC.

The chain recombines TRBV7-9 with TRBJ2-7; TRBD2 agrees at 8 bases. The J segment lost 2 bases and the V segment lost 5 bases, leaving 11 bases of the junction unmatched. This CDR3 has 16 amino acids. Germline V lookup: CDR1 SEHNR, CDR2 FQNEAQ (reference sequence). The CDR3 loop is CASSLSGGIGTYEQYF. Written as DNA, the CDR3 is TGTGCCAGCAGCCTTTCGGGAGGGATTGGAACCTACGAGCAGTACTTC.

The DNA of the CDR3 is TGTGCCAGCAGCCCGCGAGGGACAGGGGTAACAGAGACCCAGTACTTC. It is translated as CASSPRGTGVTETQYF. The chain uses TRBV3-1 (or the pseudogene TRBV3-2) and TRBJ2-5, with 10 bases lining up with TRBD1. The germline V gene has CDR1 LGHDT and CDR2 YNNKEL (reference sequence). The CDR3 contains 16 residues. The J segment lost 4 bases and the V segment lost 4 bases, leaving 9 bases of the junction unmatched.

Of note for this clone: One end of the junction fails to match germline, which may point to a read error. The chain carries TRBV11-1 and TRBJ2-5; possibly TRBD1 for D (5 bases). CDR3 length: 13 amino acids. Per the germline V gene, CDR1 is SGHAT and CDR2 is FQDESV (reference sequence). The CDR3 region has the DNA TGTGCCAGCAGCTTAATTGTTGGGTCAGGGCTTCACTTC. Translation: CASSLIVGSGLHF. The whole variable domain, filled in from reference TRBV11-1 and TRBJ2-5, reads EAEVAQSPRYKITEKSQAVAFWCDPISGHATLYWYRQILGQGPELLVQFQDESVVDDSQLPKDRFSAERLKGVDSTLKIQPAELGDSAMYLCASSLIVGSGLHFGPGTRLLVL.

V gene TRBV5-1 combines with J gene TRBJ1-6; 9 bases are a match to TRBD1. With V trimmed by 0 bases and J by 7 bases, 5 bases remained unmatched. The germline V gene encodes CDR1 SGHRS and CDR2 YFSETQ. The CDR3 is 16 amino acids. The CDR3 sequence: CASSLGTGTGNSPLHF. In DNA form, the CDR3 reads TGCGCCAGCAGCTTGGGGACCGGGACAGGGAATTCACCCCTCCACTTT.

The chain recombines TRBV30 with TRBJ1-5, with D unclear. Germline V CDR1 and CDR2: GTSNPN, SVGIG (reference sequence). The CDR3 totals 13 residues. Trimming cost V 0 bases and J 3 bases, with 6 bases left between them. The CDR3 loop reads CAWSVLDNQPQHF. For the CDR3, the DNA is TGTGCCTGGAGTGTACTGGACAATCAGCCCCAGCATTTT.

With respect to this clone: The CDR3 does not close with the conserved phenylalanine or tryptophan, likely indicating a read error. The DNA is left out, because the CDR3 cannot be placed on it with certainty; the CDR3 is given as TCRdb lists it. The chain links TRBV14 to TRBJ1-4. The CDR3 is 10 amino acids long, termini counted. Germline V lookup: CDR1 SGHDN, CDR2 FVKESK. Here the CDR3 reads CASSDADAWT.